The T cell receptor (beta chain) under discussion was sequenced for a study of cytomegalovirus exposure and HLA in healthy donors. Points from the study as a whole: Fewer N-insertions than the approximately 680-donor mean were reportedly shown by an Asian-associated ancestry cluster in a later analysis. Exclusion applied to some V segments, including TRBV6-2 and TRBV6-3, as they were indistinguishable.

Trimming removed 2 bases from V and 12 bases from J; junction bases left unmatched: 8. Germline CDR1 is MNHEY and CDR2 is SMNVEV (reference sequence). The CDR3 spans 13 residues. PCR primers comprised 60 Vbeta and 13 Jbeta primers. Assay used: immunoSEQ multiplex PCR; TCRdb lists only in-frame clones, some missing. The sample includes about 180,000 clones, 77% of them seen just once. In the case of this clone: The antigen is undetermined.

The receptor was isolated from a young man in good health and CMV-seronegative. The sequenced material came from PBMCs. V and J are TRBV27 and TRBJ1-1, with 8 positions matching TRBD1. In DNA form, the CDR3 reads TGTGCCAGCAGTTTAACCCACAGGGGGTATTCTTTCTTT. It specifies CASSLTHRGYSFF.